One and the same sample provided the 11 T cell receptor beta chains below, sequenced in a study of T cells in Graves' hyperthyroidism and ophthalmopathy. It was RNA transcripts that yielded the amplified TCR beta CDR3 regions. A first-round RT-PCR of the TCR CDR3 used the HTBI primer set. MiXCR, run by TCRdb on the multiplex PCR reads, gives a single entry per CDR3 protein. The sample holds 250,000 or so distinct CDR3 sequences; 15% are singletons and the top ten take over 30%. What was sequenced was blood. The source of these receptors is a woman between 45 and 60 years old with Graves' hyperthyroidism that later progressed to Graves' ophthalmopathy.

Notes on this clonotype: Just one base apart from a much larger clone, this may be a read error. J is TRBJ2-3 and V is TRBV5-6, with D hard to call. The CDR3 is 17 residues long. The germline V and J ends were trimmed by 3 bases and 1 base, with 18 bases remaining between them. Germline V lookup: CDR1 SGHDT, CDR2 YYEEEE. CDR3 loop: CASSSDSGPWGTDTQYF. In nucleotides, the CDR3 is TGTGCCAGCAGCTCTGACTCGGGCCCATGGGGCACAGATACGCAGTATTTT.

This clonotype has a count of ten or more. The rearrangement joins TRBV19 to TRBJ2-7, with D possibly matching TRBD2 (7 bases). Per the germline V gene, CDR1 is LNHDA and CDR2 is SQIVND (reference sequence). The germline V and J ends were trimmed by 5 bases and 3 bases, with 17 bases remaining between them. CDR3 size: 15 residues. In nucleotides, the CDR3 is TGTGCCAGTAGTGGAAGGGAGGGACATCTCTACGAGCAGTACTTC. This encodes CASSGREGHLYEQYF.

The rearrangement links TRBV5-1 to TRBJ2-3, with TRBD2 matching 11 bases. This CDR3 contains 16 residues. V lost 4 bases to trimming and J lost 4 bases; unmatched junction nucleotides: 8. Germline-derived CDR1 and CDR2 are SGHRS and YFSETQ. The CDR3 sequence: CASSTSGSIFSDTQYF. DNA for the CDR3: TGCGCCAGCAGCACTAGCGGGAGTATCTTCTCAGATACGCAGTATTTT.

In its sample, this clonotype was seen many times. The chain recombines TRBV12-3 or TRBV12-4 with TRBJ2-2; 7 bases fit TRBD2. This CDR3 has 16 residues. V dropped 3 bases and J dropped 4; count of bases not matched to a gene: 8. CDR3 in DNA: TGTGCCAGCAGTTTTCATGCAGCGGGATTCACCGGGGAGCTGTTTTTT. This sequence encodes CASSFHAAGFTGELFF.

The CDR3 loop is CASRQTGTDFGEQFF. DNA of the CDR3: TGTGCCAGCAGGCAAACCGGGACCGACTTTGGTGAGCAGTTCTTC. The gene calls are TRBV5-6 and TRBJ2-1; D possibly uses TRBD1 or TRBD2 (5 bases each). Germline V gene data show CDR1 as SGHDT and CDR2 as YYEEEE. The V gene lost 5 bases and the J gene lost 9 bases, with 21 bases spanning the gap. The CDR3 extends over 15 amino acids. Full variable domain (remainder filled in from reference TRBV5-6 and TRBJ2-1): DAGVTQSPTHLIKTRGQQVTLRCSPKSGHDTVSWYQQALGQGPQFIFQYYEEEERQRGNFPDRFSGHQFPNYSSELNVNALLLGDSALYLCASRQTGTDFGEQFFGPGTRLTVL.

This clonotype has ten or more counts. The CDR3 DNA is TGTGCCAGCAGGCGCCTAGCGGGGGCCACAGATACGCAGTATTTT. Translated, it gives CASRRLAGATDTQYF. V is TRBV2 and J is TRBJ2-3; 10 bases fit TRBD2. CDR1 is SNHLY, CDR2 FYNNEI, per germline. Trimming at V came to 6 bases and at J to 2 bases, leaving 5 bases not matched to a gene. CDR3 length: 15 amino acids.

This clonotype showed up many times. This chain links TRBV27 with TRBJ1-1; 9 nucleotides line up with TRBD1. J was trimmed by 5 bases and V by 2 bases; bases with no gene match: 6. The CDR3 spans 15 residues. Germline CDR1 and CDR2: MNHEY and SMNVEV (reference sequence). CDR3 sequence: CASSLTGGAWTEAFF. In DNA, the CDR3 is TGTGCCAGCAGTTTAACAGGGGGCGCATGGACTGAAGCTTTCTTT.

This clonotype was seen repeatedly, ten times or more. The chain combines TRBV27 with TRBJ2-1, with 8 nucleotides matching TRBD1. Germline values: CDR1 MNHEY, CDR2 SMNVEV (reference sequence). The CDR3 totals 18 residues. The junction had 8 bases not matched to a gene; V was cut back by 0 bases and J by 1 base. DNA of the CDR3: TGTGCCAGCAGTTTATCTTCAGACAGGGGATGGTCCTACAATGAGCAGTTCTTC. Translating it yields CASSLSSDRGWSYNEQFF.

This clonotype was seen many times. The J gene is TRBJ2-7, the V gene TRBV12-3 or TRBV12-4; D unresolved. V gave up 7 bases and J gave up 5 bases, with 12 bases separating them. This CDR3 region has 12 residues. As DNA, the CDR3 is TGTGCCAGCACCATAGGGAAAGACGAGCAGTACTTC. Its protein is CASTIGKDEQYF.

This rearrangement joins TRBV5-4 to TRBJ2-7; 7 bases align to TRBD2. This CDR3 has 15 amino acids. Trimming took 2 bases from V and 7 from J; bases not matched to a gene: 12. CDR1 and CDR2 from the germline V gene are SGHNT and YYREEE (reference sequence). CDR3 sequence: CASSFWVGGPGEQYF. The CDR3 DNA reads TGTGCCAGCAGCTTCTGGGTGGGAGGGCCGGGTGAGCAGTACTTC.

The chain employs TRBV6-4 and TRBJ2-7, with 8 bases aligning to TRBD1. There are 13 residues in the CDR3. After removal of 7 bases from V and 5 bases from J, the junction contained 7 bases not matched to a gene. Germline-derived CDR1 and CDR2 are MRHNA and SNTAGT. For the CDR3, the DNA is TGTGCCAGCAACACAGGGGGGTTCCACGAGCAGTACTTC. Its protein is CASNTGGFHEQYF.